Below, one T cell receptor (beta chain) is given with its context. Followed over time, Seattle patients had been enrolled while infection was active. Original methodology: Cell counts per sample came from amplifying reference gene primers. Sequencing used immunoSEQ multiplex PCR; TCRdb keeps in-frame clones, though not all of them. Clone size and V and J calls were adopted from that table, with D and trimming inferred from the DNA. The sample has about 500,000 clones, roughly 89% seen once. This entry belongs to a study of blood T cell repertoires in COVID-19. Sequencing was performed on peripheral blood. The TCR comes from a man in his late teens or twenties with COVID-19, enrolled during active disease.

The CDR3: CASSPRQNTEAFF. CDR3 sequence (DNA): TGTGCCAGCAGTCCCAGACAGAACACTGAAGCTTTCTTT. V and J are TRBV6-5 and TRBJ1-1; D ambiguous. This CDR3 contains 13 residues. V was shortened by 5 bases and J by 1 base, with 8 bases between the two germline ends. Germline CDR1 is MNHEY and CDR2 is SVGAGI.